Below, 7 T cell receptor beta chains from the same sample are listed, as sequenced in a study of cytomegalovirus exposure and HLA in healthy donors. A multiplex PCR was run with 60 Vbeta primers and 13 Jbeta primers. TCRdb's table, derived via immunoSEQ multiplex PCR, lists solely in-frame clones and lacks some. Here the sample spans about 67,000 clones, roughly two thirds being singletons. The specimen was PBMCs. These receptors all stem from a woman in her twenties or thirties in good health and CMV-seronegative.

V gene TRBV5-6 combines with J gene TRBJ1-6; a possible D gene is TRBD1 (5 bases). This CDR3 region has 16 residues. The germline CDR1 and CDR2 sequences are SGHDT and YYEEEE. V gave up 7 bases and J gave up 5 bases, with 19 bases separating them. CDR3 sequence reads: CASDRGGGANNSPLHF. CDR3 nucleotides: TGTGCCAGCGATCGGGGGGGAGGCGCGAATAATTCACCCCTCCACTTT.

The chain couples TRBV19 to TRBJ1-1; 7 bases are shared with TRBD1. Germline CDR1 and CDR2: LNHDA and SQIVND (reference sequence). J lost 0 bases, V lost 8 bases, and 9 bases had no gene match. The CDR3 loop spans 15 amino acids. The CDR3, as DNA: TGTGCCAGTGTTGACAGGGTAAACATGAACACTGAAGCTTTCTTT. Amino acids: CASVDRVNMNTEAFF.

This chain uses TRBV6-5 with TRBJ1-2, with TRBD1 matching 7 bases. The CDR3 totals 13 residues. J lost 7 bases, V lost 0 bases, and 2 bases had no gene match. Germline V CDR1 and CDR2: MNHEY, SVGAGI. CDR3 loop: CASSYSDRAGYTF. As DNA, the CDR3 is TGTGCCAGCAGTTACTCAGACAGGGCTGGCTACACCTTC.

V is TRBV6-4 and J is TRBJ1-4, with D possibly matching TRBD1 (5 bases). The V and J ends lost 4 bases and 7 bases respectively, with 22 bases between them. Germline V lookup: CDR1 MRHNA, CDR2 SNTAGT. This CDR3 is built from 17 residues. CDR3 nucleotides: TGTGCCAGCAGTGGAAAGGGCAGGGTGAAGGTGGGTGAAAAACTGTTTTTT. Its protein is CASSGKGRVKVGEKLFF.

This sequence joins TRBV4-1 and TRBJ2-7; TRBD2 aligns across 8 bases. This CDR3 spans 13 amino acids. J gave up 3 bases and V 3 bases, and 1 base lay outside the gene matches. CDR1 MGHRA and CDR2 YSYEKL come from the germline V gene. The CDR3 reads CASSHGTSYEQYF. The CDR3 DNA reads TGCGCCAGCAGCCATGGGACTAGCTACGAGCAGTACTTC.

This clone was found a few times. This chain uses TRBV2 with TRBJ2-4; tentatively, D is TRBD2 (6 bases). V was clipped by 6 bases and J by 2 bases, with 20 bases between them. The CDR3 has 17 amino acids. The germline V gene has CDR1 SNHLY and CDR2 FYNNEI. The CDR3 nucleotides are TGTGCCAGCAGGGCAGGGAGGAGAGTTGAGACCAAAAACATTCAGTACTTC. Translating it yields CASRAGRRVETKNIQYF.

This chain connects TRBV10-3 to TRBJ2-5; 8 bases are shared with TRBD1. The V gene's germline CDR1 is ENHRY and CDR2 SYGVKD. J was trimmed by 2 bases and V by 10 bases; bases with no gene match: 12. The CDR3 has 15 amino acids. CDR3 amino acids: CATSRGRQGQETQYF. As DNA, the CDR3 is TGTGCCACCTCCCGGGGAAGACAGGGGCAAGAGACCCAGTACTTC.